Presented here are 29 T cell receptor beta chains from one specimen sequenced in a study of cytomegalovirus exposure and HLA in healthy donors. Generated by immunoSEQ multiplex PCR, the TCRdb table keeps only in-frame clones and is missing some. The sample records about 130,000 clones, 85% to 95% being singletons. Sequencing used PBMCs. All receptors come from a woman under 30 in good health and CMV-seronegative.

V usage is TRBV30 and J usage is TRBJ1-2, with 7 bases aligning to TRBD1. The CDR3 contains 13 residues. CDR1 is GTSNPN, CDR2 SVGIG, per germline (reference sequence). The ends lost 3 bases at V and 7 bases at J; junction bases unmatched: 8. The CDR3 DNA follows: TGTGCCTGGAGCGGGACAGCTATCACTGGCTACACCTTC. It encodes CAWSGTAITGYTF.

The chain joins TRBV2 to TRBJ2-2; 9 nucleotides agree with TRBD2. The germline gives CDR1 SNHLY, CDR2 FYNNEI. V was clipped by 0 bases and J by 3 bases; unmatched bases: 2. The CDR3 is 16 amino acids. CDR3 nucleotides: TGTGCCAGCAGTGAAGCTAGCGGGAGAGACACCGGGGAGCTGTTTTTT. Translation gives CASSEASGRDTGELFF.

The V and J genes are TRBV5-1 and TRBJ2-5, with 7 nucleotides matching TRBD1. The V and J ends lost 7 bases and 3 bases, in that order; junction bases with no gene match: 0. The CDR3 totals 11 residues. In germline, CDR1 is SGHRS, CDR2 YFSETQ. The CDR3 bases are TGCGCCAGCGGGACAGAAGAGACCCAGTACTTC. It specifies CASGTEETQYF.

This rearrangement joins TRBV28 to TRBJ1-1, with D possibly being TRBD1 (5 bases). This CDR3 has 14 residues. The germline CDR1 and CDR2 sequences are MDHEN and SYDVKM. The V end lost 5 bases, the J end lost 1 base, and 11 bases lay between the germline ends. CDR3 sequence reads: CASSAGGTNTEAFF. For the CDR3, the DNA is TGTGCCAGCAGTGCCGGGGGAACGAACACTGAAGCTTTCTTT.

This rearrangement joins TRBV5-1 to TRBJ1-5; D is unclear. With 3 bases removed from V and 1 base from J, the gap between germline ends came to 5 bases. CDR1 and CDR2 from the germline V gene are SGHRS and YFSETQ. This CDR3 contains 13 residues. CDR3 DNA: TGCGCCAGCAGCTACGGGAGCAATCAGCCCCAGCATTTT. Its translation is CASSYGSNQPQHF.

The CDR3 DNA sequence: TGTGCCAGCAGTTACCGGGACTGGGGTAATGAAAAACTGTTTTTT. It encodes CASSYRDWGNEKLFF. The chain combines TRBV6-5 with TRBJ1-4, with D possibly TRBD1 on 5 matching bases. Trimming took off 2 bases at V and 4 bases at J, with 11 bases between the two ends. In germline, CDR1 is MNHEY, CDR2 SVGAGI. CDR3 length: 15 residues.

CDR3 DNA: TGTGCCAGCAGCTCAACGGGTCACAACACAGATACGCAGTATTTT. It specifies CASSSTGHNTDTQYF. This chain connects TRBV5-5 to TRBJ2-3; D unclear. The CDR3 consists of 15 residues. Germline assignment: CDR1 SGHKS and CDR2 YYEKEE (reference sequence). V was trimmed by 3 bases and J by 2 bases, leaving 13 bases between them.

V gene TRBV29-1 combines with J gene TRBJ2-7; TRBD2 might be the D (7 bases). The V gene's germline CDR1 is SQVTM and CDR2 ANQGSEA. This CDR3 has 15 residues. V gave up 2 bases and J gave up 7 bases, with 21 bases separating them. Here the CDR3 reads CSVETGASGGREQYF. As DNA, the CDR3 is TGCAGCGTTGAAACGGGGGCGTCGGGGGGACGGGAGCAGTACTTC.

This clone was seen a single time. This sequence joins TRBV2 and TRBJ2-5; no clear D. CDR1 SNHLY and CDR2 FYNNEI come from the germline V gene. This CDR3 region has 14 residues. V was pared by 2 bases and J by 2 bases, with 9 bases between. This CDR3 is CASSEIGNQETQYF. CDR3 bases: TGTGCCAGCAGTGAAATTGGCAATCAAGAGACCCAGTACTTC.

J is TRBJ2-2 and V is TRBV28; D might be TRBD2 (6 bases). Trimming stripped 3 bases from V and 4 bases from J, with 12 bases between. Germline values: CDR1 MDHEN, CDR2 SYDVKM. This CDR3 contains 15 residues. The CDR3 nucleotides read TGTGCCAGCAGTTTTTTTGGAGGGGTCACCGGGGAGCTGTTTTTT. Its protein product is CASSFFGGVTGELFF.

The chain has TRBV6-5 and TRBJ2-3; TRBD2 is a possible D gene (6 bases). The CDR3 is made up of 15 amino acids. V lost 0 bases to trimming and J lost 4 bases, with 11 bases between them. The germline V gene has CDR1 MNHEY and CDR2 SVGAGI. The CDR3 DNA is TGTGCCAGCAGTTACTCGTATGCGGGGTCAGATACGCAGTATTTT. As protein: CASSYSYAGSDTQYF.

This sequence joins TRBV28 and TRBJ2-1, with D possibly being TRBD2 (6 bases). The CDR3 loop spans 16 amino acids. CDR1 is MDHEN, CDR2 SYDVKM, per germline. V was trimmed by 5 bases and J by 5 bases, leaving 19 bases between them. Here the CDR3 reads CASSPSFGRGHNEQFF. In DNA form, the CDR3 reads TGTGCCAGCAGTCCCTCCTTCGGGCGGGGACACAATGAGCAGTTCTTC.

In its sample, this clone was seen once. The V call is TRBV19, the J call TRBJ2-7; 10 bases line up with TRBD1. Trimming cost V 6 bases and J 5 bases; bases outside gene matches: 19. The CDR3 spans 18 residues. Germline V gene data show CDR1 as LNHDA and CDR2 as SQIVND (reference sequence). The chain's CDR3 is CASSSVVSGQGFSHEQYF. CDR3 nucleotide sequence: TGTGCCAGTAGCAGCGTGGTTTCGGGACAGGGGTTTTCCCACGAGCAGTACTTC. Looking up the rest from reference TRBV19 and TRBJ2-7 gives the full variable domain: DGGITQSPKYLFRKEGQNVTLSCEQNLNHDAMYWYRQDPGQGLRLIYYSQIVNDFQKGDIAEGYSVSREKKESFPLTVTSAQKNPTAFYLCASSSVVSGQGFSHEQYFGPGTRLTVT.

The chain joins TRBV7-3 to TRBJ2-7; 7 bases are a match to TRBD2. CDR1 and CDR2 from the germline V gene are SGHTA and FQGTGA. The CDR3 contains 14 residues. The V segment lost 2 bases and the J segment 5 bases; nucleotides outside the gene matches: 6. CDR3 DNA: TGTGCCAGCAGCTTAGAACTAGCGAACCACGAGCAGTACTTC. It codes for CASSLELANHEQYF.

This rearrangement joins TRBV19 to TRBJ1-2, with TRBD1 identical over 8 bases. Per the germline V gene, CDR1 is LNHDA and CDR2 is SQIVND (reference sequence). The CDR3 extends over 14 amino acids. The trim removed 7 bases at V and 4 bases at J, leaving 8 bases unmatched. CDR3 bases: TGTGCCAGTAACACCAGGACAGGGAGCTATGGCTACACCTTC. Amino acids: CASNTRTGSYGYTF.

The chain has TRBV18 and TRBJ2-5, with 8 bases identical to TRBD1. This CDR3 spans 14 amino acids. Germline lookup yields CDR1 KGHSH and CDR2 LQKENI. V was clipped by 3 bases and J by 5 bases; unmatched bases: 5. CDR3 sequence: CASSPGQGVETQYF. In nucleotides, the CDR3 is TGTGCCAGCTCACCCGGACAGGGCGTGGAGACCCAGTACTTC.

The chain uses TRBV15 and TRBJ1-6; D is ambiguous. The V end was cut by 3 bases, the J end by 3 bases, with 12 bases between. The CDR3 is 16 amino acids. Looked up from germline, CDR1 is LNHNV and CDR2 is YYDKDF (reference sequence). The CDR3 coding sequence is TGTGCCACCAGCAGCGGACTGGGCGGCTATAATTCACCCCTCCACTTT. Its protein product is CATSSGLGGYNSPLHF.

This chain links TRBV5-6 with TRBJ1-6; the match to TRBD1 covers 9 bases. With V trimmed by 2 bases and J by 9 bases, 9 bases remained unmatched. The CDR3 consists of 16 residues. Germline V gene lookup returns CDR1 SGHDT and CDR2 YYEEEE. Written as DNA, the CDR3 is TGTGCCAGCAGCTTCAGCCGGGACAGGGTATCTTCACCCCTCCACTTT. Translating gives CASSFSRDRVSSPLHF.

The chain carries TRBV7-4 and TRBJ2-4, with 9 bases aligning to TRBD2. This CDR3 has 19 residues. Germline values: CDR1 SGHVT, CDR2 SQSDAQ. The V and J ends lost 7 bases and 3 bases, in that order; junction bases with no gene match: 19. CDR3 region: CASKPRTLAGYEGKNIQYF. DNA of the CDR3: TGTGCCAGCAAACCCAGGACCCTAGCGGGATACGAGGGCAAAAACATTCAGTACTTC.

The J gene is TRBJ1-4, the V gene TRBV21-1; TRBD1, the D gene given by the table, was not confirmed from the DNA. TRBV21-1 is designated a pseudogene. This CDR3 is 15 amino acids long. CDR3 nucleotide sequence: TGTGCCAGCAGCAAGGGACAGTCAACTAATGAAAAACTGTTTTTT. It yields the protein CASSKGQSTNEKLFF.

The chain joins TRBV11-2 to TRBJ2-5; 7 positions agree with TRBD1. Trimming cost V 2 bases and J 2 bases; bases outside gene matches: 11. The CDR3 has 17 residues. Germline CDR1 SGHAT, CDR2 FQNNGV. The DNA for the CDR3 is TGTGCCAGCAGCTTATTTGGGACAGACGTACTTCAAGAGACCCAGTACTTC. Protein sequence: CASSLFGTDVLQETQYF.

The chain recombines TRBV7-9 with TRBJ1-1, with D unresolved. The CDR3 totals 10 residues. The V and J ends lost 4 bases and 7 bases respectively, with 4 bases between them. CDR1 is SEHNR, CDR2 FQNEAQ, per germline (reference sequence). CDR3 region: CASSSVEAFF. The CDR3 nucleotides read TGTGCCAGCAGCTCAGTTGAAGCTTTCTTT.

The rearrangement links TRBV7-2 to TRBJ1-4; D not certain. Per the germline V gene, CDR1 is SGHTA and CDR2 is FQGNSA. Trimming removed 2 bases from V and 7 bases from J, with 8 bases in between. The CDR3 totals 13 residues. The CDR3 DNA follows: TGTGCCAGCAGCTTATTCCGGTCTGAAAAACTGTTTTTT. It encodes CASSLFRSEKLFF.

The chain links TRBV6-5 to TRBJ1-5; 8 bases match TRBD1. The CDR3 runs 15 residues. With 6 bases clipped from V and 0 bases from J, the junction kept 4 bases outside the gene matches. Per the germline V gene, CDR1 is MNHEY and CDR2 is SVGAGI. In nucleotides, the CDR3 is TGTGCCAGCAGGGGACAGGTTACTAGCAATCAGCCCCAGCATTTT. This sequence encodes CASRGQVTSNQPQHF.

CDR3 sequence reads: CASSATGWTEAFF. In nucleotides, the CDR3 is TGCGCCAGCAGTGCGACAGGGTGGACTGAAGCTTTCTTT. V usage is TRBV10-2 and J usage is TRBJ1-1; TRBD1 agrees at 7 bases. This CDR3 is built from 13 residues. The germline V gene has CDR1 WSHSY and CDR2 SAAADI. V shed 4 bases and J 5 bases; nucleotides not matched to a gene: 4.

CDR3 coding DNA: TGCGCCAGCAGCCCTCTAGCGGGAGTAAGGTCTGAGCAGTACTTC. Translating it yields CASSPLAGVRSEQYF. The rearrangement joins TRBV5-1 to TRBJ2-7; 10 nucleotides line up with TRBD2. The CDR3 runs 15 residues. Germline trimming cut 4 bases from V and 7 bases from J; bases unmatched to any gene: 11. Germline loops: CDR1 SGHRS, CDR2 YFSETQ.

The CDR3 DNA follows: TGTGCCAGCAGTGAAAGGCTAGCGGACAATGAGCAGTTCTTC. Protein: CASSERLADNEQFF. This sequence joins TRBV2 and TRBJ2-1, with TRBD2 identical over 7 bases. V gave up 2 bases and J gave up 5 bases; unmatched junction bases: 3. This CDR3 has 14 residues. In germline, CDR1 is SNHLY, CDR2 FYNNEI.

The CDR3 DNA sequence: TGTGCCGCCGAGACTAGCGGGGGGCCTAGCACAGATACGCAGTATTTT. Its translation is CAAETSGGPSTDTQYF. The chain couples TRBV28 to TRBJ2-3; the match to TRBD2 covers 13 bases. This CDR3 has 16 residues. After removal of 11 bases from V and 0 bases from J, the junction contained 8 bases not matched to a gene. The germline CDR1 and CDR2 sequences are MDHEN and SYDVKM. Combining the CDR3 with reference TRBV28 and TRBJ2-3 gives the whole variable domain DVKVTQSSRYLVKRTGEKVFLECVQDMDHENMFWYRQDPGLGLRLIYFSYDVKMKEKGDIPEGYSVSREKKERFSLILESASTNQTSMYLCAAETSGGPSTDTQYFGPGTRLTVL.

This sequence joins TRBV19 and TRBJ1-1, with TRBD1 matching 9 bases. Unmatched junction bases numbered 9, after V lost 6 bases and J lost 1 base. The CDR3 spans 16 residues. CDR1 and CDR2 (germline): LNHDA, SQIVND (reference sequence). The CDR3 DNA follows: TGTGCCAGTAGAGTAAACAGGGGGCACGCGAACACTGAAGCTTTCTTT. Amino acids: CASRVNRGHANTEAFF.